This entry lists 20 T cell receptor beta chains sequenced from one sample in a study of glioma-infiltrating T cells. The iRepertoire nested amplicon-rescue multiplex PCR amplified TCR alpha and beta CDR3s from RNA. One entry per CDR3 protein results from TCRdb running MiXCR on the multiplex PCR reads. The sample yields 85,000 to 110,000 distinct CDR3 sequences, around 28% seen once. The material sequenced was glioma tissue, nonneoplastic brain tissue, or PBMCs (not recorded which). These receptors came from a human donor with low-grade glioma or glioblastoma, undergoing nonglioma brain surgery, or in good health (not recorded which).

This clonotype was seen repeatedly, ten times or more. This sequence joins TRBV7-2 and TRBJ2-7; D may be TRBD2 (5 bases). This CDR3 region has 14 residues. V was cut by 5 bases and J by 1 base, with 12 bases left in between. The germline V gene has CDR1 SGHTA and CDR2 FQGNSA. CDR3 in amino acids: CASSRLPDSYEQYF. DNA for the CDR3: TGTGCCAGCAGCCGACTACCCGATTCCTACGAGCAGTACTTC.

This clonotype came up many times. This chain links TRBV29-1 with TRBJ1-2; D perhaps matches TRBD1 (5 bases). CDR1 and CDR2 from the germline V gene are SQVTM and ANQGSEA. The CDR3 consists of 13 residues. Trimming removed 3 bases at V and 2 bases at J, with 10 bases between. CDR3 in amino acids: CSVDVEGNYGYTF. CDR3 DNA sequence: TGCAGCGTTGATGTTGAGGGGAACTATGGCTACACCTTC. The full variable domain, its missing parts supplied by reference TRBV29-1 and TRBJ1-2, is SAVISQKPSRDICQRGTSLTIQCQVDSQVTMMFWYRQQPGQSLTLIATANQGSEATYESGFVIDKFPISRPNLTFSTLTVSNMSPEDSSIYLCSVDVEGNYGYTFGSGTRLTVV.

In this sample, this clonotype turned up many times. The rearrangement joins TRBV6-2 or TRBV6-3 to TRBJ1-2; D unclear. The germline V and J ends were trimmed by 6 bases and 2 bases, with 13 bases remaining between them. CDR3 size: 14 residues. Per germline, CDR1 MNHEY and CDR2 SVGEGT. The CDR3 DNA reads TGTGCCAGCAGGAGAGACAACCTGAACTATGGCTACACCTTC. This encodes CASRRDNLNYGYTF.

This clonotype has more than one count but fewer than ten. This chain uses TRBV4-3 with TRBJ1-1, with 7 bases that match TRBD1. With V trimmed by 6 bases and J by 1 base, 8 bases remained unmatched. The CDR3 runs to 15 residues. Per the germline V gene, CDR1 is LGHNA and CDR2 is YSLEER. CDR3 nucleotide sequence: TGCGCCAGCAGGCATACCACAGGGGCGAACACTGAAGCTTTCTTT. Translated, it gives CASRHTTGANTEAFF.

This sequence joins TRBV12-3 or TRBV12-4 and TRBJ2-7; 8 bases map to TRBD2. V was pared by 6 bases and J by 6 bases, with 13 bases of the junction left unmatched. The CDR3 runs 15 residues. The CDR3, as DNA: TGTGCCAGCAGCCTTAGCGGGGCCGTAAGGGGCGAGCAGTACTTC. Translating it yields CASSLSGAVRGEQYF.

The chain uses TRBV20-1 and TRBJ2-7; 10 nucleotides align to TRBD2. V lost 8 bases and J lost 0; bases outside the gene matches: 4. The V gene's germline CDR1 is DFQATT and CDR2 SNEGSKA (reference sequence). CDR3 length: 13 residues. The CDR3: CSISGGNSYEQYF. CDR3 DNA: TGCAGTATTAGCGGGGGGAACTCCTACGAGCAGTACTTC.

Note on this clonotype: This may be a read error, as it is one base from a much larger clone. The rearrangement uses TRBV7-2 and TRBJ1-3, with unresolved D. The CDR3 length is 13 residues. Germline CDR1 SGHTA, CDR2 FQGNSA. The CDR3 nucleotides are TGTGCCAGCAGCTCTAACTCTGGAAACACCATGTATTTT. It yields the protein CASSSNSGNTMYF.

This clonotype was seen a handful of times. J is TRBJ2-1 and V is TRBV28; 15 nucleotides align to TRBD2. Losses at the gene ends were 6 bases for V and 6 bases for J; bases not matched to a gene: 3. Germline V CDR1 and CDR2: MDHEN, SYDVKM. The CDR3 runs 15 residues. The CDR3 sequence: CASSPGLAGGNEQFF. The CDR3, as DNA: TGTGCCAGCAGCCCGGGACTAGCGGGGGGCAATGAGCAGTTCTTC. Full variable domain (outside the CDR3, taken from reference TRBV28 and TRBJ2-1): DVKVTQSSRYLVKRTGEKVFLECVQDMDHENMFWYRQDPGLGLRLIYFSYDVKMKEKGDIPEGYSVSREKKERFSLILESASTNQTSMYLCASSPGLAGGNEQFFGPGTRLTVL.

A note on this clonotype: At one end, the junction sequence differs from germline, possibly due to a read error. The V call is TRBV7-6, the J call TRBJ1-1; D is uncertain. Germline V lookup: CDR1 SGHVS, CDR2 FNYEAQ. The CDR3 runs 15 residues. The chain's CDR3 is CASSLGGLGNTEAFF. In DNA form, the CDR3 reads TGTGCTAGCAGCTTAGGAGGGCTTGGGAACACTGAAGCTTTCTTT.

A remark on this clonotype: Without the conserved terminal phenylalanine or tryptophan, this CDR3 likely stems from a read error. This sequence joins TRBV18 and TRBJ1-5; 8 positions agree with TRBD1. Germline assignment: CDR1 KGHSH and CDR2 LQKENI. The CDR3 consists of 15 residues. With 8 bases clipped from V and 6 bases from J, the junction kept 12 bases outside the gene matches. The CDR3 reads CASQPTGGAGQPQHL. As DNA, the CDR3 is TGTGCCAGCCAACCTACAGGGGGTGCAGGTCAGCCCCAGCATCTT.

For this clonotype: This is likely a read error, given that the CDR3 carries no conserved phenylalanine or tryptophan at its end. This CDR3 reads CVTSRQGKNSPLHS. The CDR3 DNA reads as TGTGTCACCAGCAGACAGGGGAAAAATTCACCCCTCCACTCT. The J gene is TRBJ1-6, the V gene TRBV15, with 8 bases identical to TRBD1. CDR1 is LNHNV and CDR2 is YYDKDF in the germline V gene (reference sequence). This CDR3 spans 14 amino acids.

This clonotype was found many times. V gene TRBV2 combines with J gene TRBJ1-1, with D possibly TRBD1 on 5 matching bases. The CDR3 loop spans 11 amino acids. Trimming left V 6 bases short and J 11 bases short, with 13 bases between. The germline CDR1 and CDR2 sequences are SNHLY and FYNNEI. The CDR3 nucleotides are TGTGCCAGCAGCTTACAGGTGGTGGCTTTCTTT. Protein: CASSLQVVAFF.

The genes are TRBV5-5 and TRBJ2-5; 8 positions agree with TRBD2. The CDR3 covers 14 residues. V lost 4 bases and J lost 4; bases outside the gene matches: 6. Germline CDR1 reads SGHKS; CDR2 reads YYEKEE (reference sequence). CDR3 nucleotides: TGTGCCAGCAGCAAGGGACTAGTAAGAGAGACCCAGTACTTC. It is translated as CASSKGLVRETQYF.

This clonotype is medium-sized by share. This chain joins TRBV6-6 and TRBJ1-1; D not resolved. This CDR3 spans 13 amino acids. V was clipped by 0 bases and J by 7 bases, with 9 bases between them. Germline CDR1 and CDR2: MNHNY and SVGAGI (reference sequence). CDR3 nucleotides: TGTGCCAGCAGTTACTCGTACAGCCTTGAAGCTTTCTTT. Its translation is CASSYSYSLEAFF.

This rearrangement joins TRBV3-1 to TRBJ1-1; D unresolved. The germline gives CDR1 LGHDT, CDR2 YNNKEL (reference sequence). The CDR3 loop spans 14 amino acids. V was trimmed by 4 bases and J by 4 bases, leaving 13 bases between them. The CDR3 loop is CASSRSDSGTEAFF. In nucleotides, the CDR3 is TGTGCCAGCAGCCGCTCGGACTCGGGCACTGAAGCTTTCTTT.

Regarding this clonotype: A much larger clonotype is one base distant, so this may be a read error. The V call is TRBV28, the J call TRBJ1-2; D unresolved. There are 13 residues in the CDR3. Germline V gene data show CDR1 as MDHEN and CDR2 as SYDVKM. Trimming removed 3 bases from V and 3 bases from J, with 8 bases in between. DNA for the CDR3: TGTGCCAGCAGTTTTGCCAGTCACTATGGCTACACCTTC. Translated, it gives CASSFASHYGYTF.

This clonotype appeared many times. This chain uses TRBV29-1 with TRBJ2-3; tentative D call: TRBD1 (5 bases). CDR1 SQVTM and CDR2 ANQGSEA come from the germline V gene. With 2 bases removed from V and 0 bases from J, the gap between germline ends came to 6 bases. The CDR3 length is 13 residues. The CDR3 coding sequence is TGCAGCGTTGAACACAGGAGCACAGATACGCAGTATTTT. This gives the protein CSVEHRSTDTQYF.

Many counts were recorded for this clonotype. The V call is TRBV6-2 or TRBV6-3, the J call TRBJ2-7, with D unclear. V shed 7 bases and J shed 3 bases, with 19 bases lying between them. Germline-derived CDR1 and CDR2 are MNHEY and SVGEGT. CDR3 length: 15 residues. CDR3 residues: CASISRGRNHYEQYF. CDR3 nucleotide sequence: TGTGCCAGCATTTCCCGAGGCAGGAATCACTACGAGCAGTACTTC.

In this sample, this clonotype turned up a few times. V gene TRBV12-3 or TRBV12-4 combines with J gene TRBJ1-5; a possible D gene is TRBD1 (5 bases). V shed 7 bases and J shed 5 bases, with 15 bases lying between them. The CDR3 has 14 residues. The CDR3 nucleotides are TGTGCCAGCAAGCGCGGCGGGGCCTATCAGCCCCAGCATTTT. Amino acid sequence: CASKRGGAYQPQHF.

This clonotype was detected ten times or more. For the CDR3, the DNA is TGTGCCAGCAGTTCCGGACAGGCTAGAGAGACCCAGTACTTC. Protein sequence: CASSSGQARETQYF. V is TRBV6-2 or TRBV6-3 and J is TRBJ2-5, with TRBD1 matching over 7 bases. This CDR3 region has 14 residues. The V segment lost 4 bases and the J segment 4 bases; nucleotides outside the gene matches: 6. Germline CDR1 and CDR2: MNHEY and SVGEGT.